The 12 T cell receptor beta chains below come from one sample, sequenced in a study of shared clonotypes between healthy human individuals. Libraries were prepared by immunoSEQ multiplex PCR; TCRdb keeps only in-frame clonotypes and omits some of them. The sample shows around 1 million clones, roughly 72% of them seen only once. The sequenced material came from memory CD4+ T cells sorted from blood. Noted subset: CD45RA-negative fraction. The receptors stem from a man aged 18 to 35 in good health.

The table lists this clone with a few counts. The chain combines TRBV2 with TRBJ1-5; 8 bases line up with TRBD1. Looked up from germline, CDR1 is SNHLY and CDR2 is FYNNEI. Trimming removed 7 bases from V and 3 bases from J; junction bases left unmatched: 8. The CDR3 runs to 15 residues. For the CDR3, the DNA is TGTGCCAGCACTCCGGACAGGGAAGTCAATCAGCCCCAGCATTTT. Amino acids: CASTPDREVNQPQHF.

J is TRBJ2-5 and V is TRBV18; perhaps TRBD1 as D (6 bases). Germline V gene sequence: CDR1 KGHSH, CDR2 LQKENI. The CDR3 has 15 amino acids. V was cut by 1 base and J by 5 bases, with 14 bases left in between. In DNA, the CDR3 is TGTGCCAGCTCACCACTTATGGGGGCGGAGGAGACCCAGTACTTC. Translating gives CASSPLMGAEETQYF.

The chain is built from TRBV27 and TRBJ2-5; no clear D. V gave up 8 bases and J gave up 3 bases, with 13 bases separating them. The germline V gene has CDR1 MNHEY and CDR2 SMNVEV (reference sequence). CDR3 size: 13 residues. In DNA form, the CDR3 reads TGTGCCAGCGCGACCTCCAGAGAAGAGACCCAGTACTTC. The encoded protein is CASATSREETQYF.

This clone was counted at least ten times. This specimen includes other DNA sequences encoding the same CDR3. The J gene is TRBJ1-6, the V gene TRBV19; D call uncertain. The germline V and J ends were trimmed by 4 bases and 5 bases, with 0 bases remaining between them. CDR1 is LNHDA, CDR2 SQIVND, per germline (reference sequence). The CDR3 sequence is 11 residues long. CDR3 in amino acids: CASSNNSPLHF. DNA for the CDR3: TGTGCCAGTAGTAATAATTCACCCCTCCACTTT. Full variable domain (remainder filled in from reference TRBV19 and TRBJ1-6): DGGITQSPKYLFRKEGQNVTLSCEQNLNHDAMYWYRQDPGQGLRLIYYSQIVNDFQKGDIAEGYSVSREKKESFPLTVTSAQKNPTAFYLCASSNNSPLHFGNGTRLTVT.

This CDR3 is CASSFIGQGYGYTF. In DNA form, the CDR3 reads TGTGCCAGCAGCTTTATAGGGCAGGGCTATGGCTACACCTTC. The J gene is TRBJ1-2, the V gene TRBV7-2, with D perhaps TRBD1 (5 bases). The germline V and J ends were trimmed by 3 bases and 4 bases, with 12 bases remaining between them. CDR1 is SGHTA, CDR2 FQGNSA, per germline. This CDR3 is built from 14 residues.

The chain employs TRBV19 and TRBJ1-5, with a weak D call TRBD1 (5 bases). The CDR3 is 15 amino acids. V was pared by 6 bases and J by 2 bases, with 14 bases between. Germline CDR1 reads LNHDA; CDR2 reads SQIVND (reference sequence). CDR3 amino acids: CASSDNGAGNQPQHF. CDR3 DNA sequence: TGTGCCAGTAGCGATAATGGGGCAGGCAATCAGCCCCAGCATTTT.

This rearrangement joins TRBV5-1 to TRBJ1-1; D is unclear. The germline V gene has CDR1 SGHRS and CDR2 YFSETQ. The CDR3 contains 14 residues. Trimming shortened V by 0 bases and J by 4 bases, and 10 bases separated the two germline ends. The CDR3 spells CASSLAGDLTEAFF. The CDR3 DNA is TGCGCCAGCAGCTTGGCCGGGGATCTCACTGAAGCTTTCTTT. Together with reference TRBV5-1 and TRBJ1-1, the CDR3 gives the full variable domain: KAGVTQTPRYLIKTRGQQVTLSCSPISGHRSVSWYQQTPGQGLQFLFEYFSETQRNKGNFPGRFSGRQFSNSRSEMNVSTLELGDSALYLCASSLAGDLTEAFFGQGTRLTVV.

This sequence joins TRBV7-6 and TRBJ2-3; D gene ambiguous. This CDR3 is 14 amino acids long. Germline V gene data show CDR1 as SGHVS and CDR2 as FNYEAQ. Trimming took off 5 bases at V and 0 bases at J, with 9 bases between the two ends. The CDR3 nucleotides read TGTGCCAGCAGCCCGGGCTATAGCACAGATACGCAGTATTTT. Translating it yields CASSPGYSTDTQYF.

The chain has TRBV25-1 and TRBJ1-2; unclear D gene. This CDR3 contains 13 residues. Germline loops: CDR1 MGHDK, CDR2 SYGVNS. V dropped 4 bases and J dropped 8 bases, with 14 bases sitting between them. DNA for the CDR3: TGTGCCAGCAGTGGACTTTTTAGAGGGGGCTACACCTTC. It encodes CASSGLFRGGYTF.

This clone has only a few counts. This chain joins TRBV5-1 and TRBJ1-1, with a weak D call TRBD1 (6 bases). The CDR3 has 16 residues. In germline, CDR1 is SGHRS, CDR2 YFSETQ. V was shortened by 4 bases and J by 4 bases, with 20 bases between the two germline ends. The CDR3 spells CASSPGAGAILTEAFF. CDR3 sequence (DNA): TGCGCCAGCAGCCCGGGGGCAGGGGCTATTCTCACTGAAGCTTTCTTT.

V gene TRBV11-2 combines with J gene TRBJ2-3, with no clear D. The CDR3 is 16 residues long. V was cut by 5 bases and J by 0 bases, with 15 bases left in between. The germline V gene has CDR1 SGHAT and CDR2 FQNNGV. The CDR3 is CASSLGRFPSTDTQYF. The CDR3 region has the DNA TGTGCCAGCAGCCTAGGTCGGTTTCCTAGCACAGATACGCAGTATTTT.

Points on this clone: This may arise from a read error, as a much more abundant clone is one base away. In nucleotides, the CDR3 is TGTGCCAGCAGTGAAGGGGGGAACACTGAAGCTTTCTTT. Translating gives CASSEGGNTEAFF. The chain couples TRBV6-4 to TRBJ1-1; a weak D match, TRBD1 (6 bases). CDR3 length: 13 amino acids. Germline lookup yields CDR1 MRHNA and CDR2 SNTAGT. V lost 3 bases to trimming and J lost 1 base, with 6 bases between them.